The 24 T cell receptor beta chains reported below all come from one sample, sequenced in a study of OX40 agonist ivuxolimab in advanced cancers. Clones were read by immunoSEQ multiplex PCR, and TCRdb kept only the in-frame ones, dropping some. The sample records 80,000 to 95,000 clones, roughly 89% being singletons. This specimen consisted of CD4+ or CD8+ T cells sorted from blood, obtained in a trial of the OX40 agonist ivuxolimab. These receptors all stem from an adult with an advanced solid tumor such as melanoma, head and neck, liver or kidney cancer.

The chain's CDR3 is CASSQDPLGTSGWADTQYF. CDR3 nucleotides: TGTGCCAGCAGCCAAGACCCCCTTGGGACTAGCGGATGGGCAGATACGCAGTATTTT. The chain carries TRBV4-2 and TRBJ2-3; 11 nucleotides align to TRBD2. Germline trimming cut 0 bases from V and 4 bases from J; bases unmatched to any gene: 12. Germline V gene lookup returns CDR1 LGHNA and CDR2 YNFKEQ. This CDR3 comprises 19 residues.

CDR3 nucleotide sequence: TGTGCCAGCAGCTTAGACCGCGATGGCTACACCTTC. Residues: CASSLDRDGYTF. V is TRBV11-3 and J is TRBJ1-2; D gene uncertain. CDR1 SGHNT and CDR2 YENEEA come from the germline V gene. Trimming stripped 0 bases from V and 6 bases from J, with 5 bases between. This CDR3 region has 12 residues.

The chain recombines TRBV10-1 with TRBJ2-7; no clear D gene. Deletions cut 0 bases from V and 5 bases from J, with 11 bases between. CDR3 length equals 14 residues. Germline lookup yields CDR1 WNHNN and CDR2 SYGVQD (reference sequence). CDR3 protein: CASSESRFFHEQYF. CDR3 sequence (DNA): TGCGCCAGCAGTGAGTCGAGGTTCTTCCACGAGCAGTACTTC.

The chain links TRBV30 to TRBJ2-3; weak D call: TRBD2 (5 bases). Between the trimmed V and J ends, which lost 4 bases and 2 bases, there was a span of 25 bases. The CDR3 is 18 residues long. The germline V gene has CDR1 GTSNPN and CDR2 SVGIG (reference sequence). CDR3: CAWKEKAGGGANTDTQYF. CDR3 bases: TGTGCCTGGAAGGAAAAGGCGGGCGGCGGAGCGAACACAGATACGCAGTATTTT.

The gene calls are TRBV4-1 and TRBJ2-7; 11 nucleotides align to TRBD1. The CDR3 has 14 residues. Per the germline V gene, CDR1 is MGHRA and CDR2 is YSYEKL. Unmatched junction bases numbered 4, after V lost 4 bases and J lost 5 bases. The CDR3: CASSRGTGGNEQYF. The CDR3 nucleotides read TGCGCCAGCAGCCGGGGGACAGGGGGTAACGAGCAGTACTTC.

The chain couples TRBV4-1 to TRBJ1-1; 7 bases are a match to TRBD1. The V segment lost 2 bases and the J segment 3 bases; nucleotides outside the gene matches: 3. This CDR3 contains 14 residues. Germline CDR1 MGHRA, CDR2 YSYEKL. CDR3 region: CASSQLTGYTEAFF. The CDR3 bases are TGCGCCAGCAGCCAATTGACAGGGTACACTGAAGCTTTCTTT.

The gene calls are TRBV13 and TRBJ1-1, with D possibly matching TRBD1 (6 bases). Germline values: CDR1 PRHDT, CDR2 FYEKMQ (reference sequence). This CDR3 is built from 13 residues. V lost 5 bases, J lost 4 bases, and 11 bases lay in between. Written as DNA, the CDR3 is TGTGCCAGCAGCCGGGGGCCGGGCACTGAAGCTTTCTTT. Translation gives CASSRGPGTEAFF.

The V and J genes are TRBV7-8 and TRBJ2-1; 9 positions agree with TRBD1. This CDR3 has 14 residues. The V gene end was trimmed by 3 bases and the J gene end by 6 bases; junction bases not matched to a gene: 3. Germline lookup yields CDR1 SGHVS and CDR2 FQNEAQ. The CDR3 sequence is CASSFGTGFNEQFF. As DNA, the CDR3 is TGTGCCAGCAGCTTCGGGACAGGGTTCAATGAGCAGTTCTTC.

The chain carries TRBV4-1 and TRBJ1-4, with no clear D. Germline-derived CDR1 and CDR2 are MGHRA and YSYEKL. The CDR3 contains 16 residues. Between the trimmed V and J ends, which lost 0 bases and 8 bases, there was a span of 16 bases. The CDR3 nucleotides read TGCGCCAGCAGCCAAGAATTACCCCTCTCCGGGGAAAAACTGTTTTTT. Its protein is CASSQELPLSGEKLFF.

This chain links TRBV9 with TRBJ1-1, with D unresolved. Trimming took 2 bases from V and 0 from J, leaving 5 bases between them. Germline values: CDR1 SGDLS, CDR2 YYNGEE. The CDR3 spans 13 residues. In DNA form, the CDR3 reads TGTGCCAGCAGCGTTCTTTTGAACACTGAAGCTTTCTTT. Its protein product is CASSVLLNTEAFF.

V gene TRBV19 combines with J gene TRBJ1-1; D not resolved. The germline V gene has CDR1 LNHDA and CDR2 SQIVND (reference sequence). The ends were cut back, 2 bases at V and 0 bases at J, with 13 bases in the middle. CDR3 length: 16 amino acids. The CDR3 here is CASSISGPTMNTEAFF. DNA of the CDR3: TGTGCCAGTAGTATAAGTGGACCGACTATGAACACTGAAGCTTTCTTT.

The chain is built from TRBV9 and TRBJ1-3; D is unresolved. Per the germline V gene, CDR1 is SGDLS and CDR2 is YYNGEE. Trimming stripped 3 bases from V and 4 bases from J, with 8 bases between. The CDR3 has 13 amino acids. CDR3 sequence (DNA): TGTGCCAGCAGCGAAACTCTCGGAAACACCATATATTTT. It encodes CASSETLGNTIYF.

This clone was counted only a few times. The J gene is TRBJ1-5, the V gene TRBV30, with a tentative D call TRBD1 (6 bases). Germline values: CDR1 GTSNPN, CDR2 SVGIG (reference sequence). The CDR3 is 12 residues long. Trimming took 1 base from V and 7 from J, leaving 8 bases between them. The CDR3 nucleotides are TGTGCCTGGAGTGCCAGGGGACAGCCCCAGCATTTT. Protein sequence: CAWSARGQPQHF.

The rearrangement uses TRBV6-5 and TRBJ2-1; possible D gene TRBD2, 6 bases. V lost 6 bases and J lost 5, with 14 bases in between. Germline assignment: CDR1 MNHEY and CDR2 SVGAGI. This CDR3 is 14 amino acids long. CDR3 sequence reads: CASRPPGRDNEQFF. The CDR3 DNA sequence: TGTGCCAGCAGGCCCCCCGGGAGAGACAATGAGCAGTTCTTC.

The rearrangement joins TRBV7-9 to TRBJ2-3; perhaps TRBD1 as D (6 bases). CDR1 and CDR2 (germline): SEHNR, FQNEAQ (reference sequence). CDR3 length: 16 residues. V shed 2 bases and J shed 5 bases, with 17 bases lying between them. The chain's CDR3 is CASSLPGDMGKDTQYF. The CDR3 region has the DNA TGTGCCAGCAGCTTACCAGGGGATATGGGCAAAGATACGCAGTATTTT.

V is TRBV10-3 and J is TRBJ2-1, with 12 positions matching TRBD2. The germline V gene has CDR1 ENHRY and CDR2 SYGVKD. The V gene end was trimmed by 10 bases and the J gene end by 9 bases; junction bases not matched to a gene: 10. CDR3 length: 14 residues. The CDR3 loop is CATETSGRLGEQFF. The CDR3 region has the DNA TGTGCCACCGAGACTAGCGGGAGACTAGGTGAGCAGTTCTTC.

The chain combines TRBV6-5 with TRBJ1-1; D may be TRBD1 (5 bases). The length of the CDR3 is 15 residues. Trimming took off 0 bases at V and 0 bases at J, with 8 bases between the two ends. Looked up from germline, CDR1 is MNHEY and CDR2 is SVGAGI. This chain's CDR3 is CASSYSGTLNTEAFF. As DNA, the CDR3 is TGTGCCAGCAGTTACTCGGGGACTCTGAACACTGAAGCTTTCTTT.

The V and J genes are TRBV5-1 and TRBJ1-1; no definite D call. This CDR3 comprises 12 residues. Germline V CDR1 and CDR2: SGHRS, YFSETQ. Trimming took off 3 bases at V and 0 bases at J, with 3 bases between the two ends. The CDR3 loop reads CASSSMNTEAFF. In DNA, the CDR3 is TGCGCCAGCAGCTCGATGAACACTGAAGCTTTCTTT.

The chain is built from TRBV19 and TRBJ2-7; 12 bases line up with TRBD2. The CDR3 is made up of 17 amino acids. J lost 6 bases, V lost 1 base, and 10 bases had no gene match. The germline CDR1 and CDR2 sequences are LNHDA and SQIVND (reference sequence). CDR3 residues: CASSIVFRTSGVFEQYF. The CDR3 DNA follows: TGTGCCAGTAGTATAGTCTTCCGGACTAGCGGGGTTTTCGAGCAGTACTTC. The full variable domain, completed using reference TRBV19 and TRBJ2-7, is DGGITQSPKYLFRKEGQNVTLSCEQNLNHDAMYWYRQDPGQGLRLIYYSQIVNDFQKGDIAEGYSVSREKKESFPLTVTSAQKNPTAFYLCASSIVFRTSGVFEQYFGPGTRLTVT.

CDR3 region: CASSQGLAGYEQYF. CDR3 bases: TGTGCCAGCAGTCAGGGACTAGCGGGATACGAGCAGTACTTC. The chain carries TRBV6-5 and TRBJ2-7; 13 nucleotides align to TRBD2. V shed 5 bases, J shed 4 bases, and the junction held 2 bases outside the gene matches. The CDR3 totals 14 residues. The germline V gene has CDR1 MNHEY and CDR2 SVGAGI.

The chain is built from TRBV7-9 and TRBJ1-2; tentative D call: TRBD1 (6 bases). Germline assignment: CDR1 SEHNR and CDR2 FQNEAQ (reference sequence). Trimming took 5 bases from V and 2 from J, leaving 15 bases between them. The CDR3 sequence is 15 residues long. For the CDR3, the DNA is TGTGCCAGCAGCCCCCGGACAGTGATAAACTATGGCTACACCTTC. Translating gives CASSPRTVINYGYTF. The variable domain in full, with the rest retrieved from reference TRBV7-9 and TRBJ1-2, is DTGVSQNPRHKITKRGQNVTFRCDPISEHNRLYWYRQTLGQGPEFLTYFQNEAQLEKSRLLSDRFSAERPKGSFSTLEIQRTEQGDSAMYLCASSPRTVINYGYTFGSGTRLTVV.

The V gene is TRBV5-1, the J gene TRBJ2-1; TRBD2 agrees at 8 bases. CDR1 and CDR2 from the germline V gene are SGHRS and YFSETQ. The V gene end was trimmed by 4 bases and the J gene end by 1 base; junction bases not matched to a gene: 4. This CDR3 is 15 amino acids long. The CDR3 sequence: CASSTLAGSYNEQFF. The CDR3, as DNA: TGCGCCAGCAGCACTTTAGCGGGGTCCTACAATGAGCAGTTCTTC.

The chain has TRBV27 and TRBJ2-7; maybe TRBD2 (5 bases). Germline V lookup: CDR1 MNHEY, CDR2 SMNVEV (reference sequence). V gave up 7 bases and J gave up 1 base, with 14 bases separating them. This CDR3 is 14 amino acids long. This CDR3 reads CASTSAGLSYEQYF. CDR3 in DNA: TGTGCCAGCACCTCGGCGGGTCTATCCTACGAGCAGTACTTC.

The chain has TRBV25-1 and TRBJ2-2; a possible D gene is TRBD1 (6 bases). Trimming pared 0 bases from V and 5 bases from J, leaving 19 bases between. Germline V gene sequence: CDR1 MGHDK, CDR2 SYGVNS. The CDR3 spans 18 residues. The CDR3 here is CASSEYYQGGVRTGELFF. The DNA of the CDR3 is TGTGCCAGCAGTGAATACTACCAAGGGGGAGTTCGAACCGGGGAGCTGTTTTTT.